This TCR beta chain comes out of a study of T cell clonotyping in hematopoietic cell transplantation. General study results and limits: CD4 and CD8 repertoire contributions could not be separated without sorting. Few recipient clonotypes overlapped donors; over 95% were de novo at given depth. Broader posttransplant TCR repertoire diversity was predicted by graft donor and pretransplant recipient Inverse Simpson Index values.

Sequencing used immunoSEQ multiplex PCR; TCRdb keeps in-frame clones, though not all of them. The sample has nearly 70,000 clones, just under 95% seen once; the top ten hold 1.5% to 2%. On this clone: Its antigen is still unknown.

The CDR3 is made up of 18 amino acids. Trimming at V came to 4 bases and at J to 7 bases, leaving 20 bases not matched to a gene. CDR1 and CDR2 (germline): SGHNT, YYREEE (reference sequence). The sample taken for sequencing was peripheral blood mononuclear cells. V gene TRBV5-4 combines with J gene TRBJ2-7, with TRBD2 identical over 10 bases. The origin of this receptor is a man over 45 in good health. Some clones in this sample may be carry-over from other donors' samples. In DNA, the CDR3 is TGTGCCAGCAGCCTGGGGGGTGGCCTAGCGGGAGTCAGTCGGGAGCAGTACTTC. Its translation: CASSLGGGLAGVSREQYF.